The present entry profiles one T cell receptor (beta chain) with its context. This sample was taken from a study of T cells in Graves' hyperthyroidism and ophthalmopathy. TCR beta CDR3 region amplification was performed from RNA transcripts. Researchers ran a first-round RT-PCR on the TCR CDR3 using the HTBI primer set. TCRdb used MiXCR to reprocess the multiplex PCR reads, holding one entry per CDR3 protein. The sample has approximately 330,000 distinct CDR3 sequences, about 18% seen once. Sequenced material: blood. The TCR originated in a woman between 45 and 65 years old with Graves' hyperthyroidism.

CDR3 residues: CSGVGDRGNTEAFF. Written as DNA, the CDR3 is TGCAGCGGGGTGGGGGACAGGGGAAACACTGAAGCTTTCTTT. The chain employs TRBV29-1 and TRBJ1-1; 10 bases match TRBD1. This CDR3 spans 14 amino acids. CDR1 is SQVTM and CDR2 is ANQGSEA in the germline V gene. Trimming cost V 7 bases and J 2 bases; bases outside gene matches: 7.